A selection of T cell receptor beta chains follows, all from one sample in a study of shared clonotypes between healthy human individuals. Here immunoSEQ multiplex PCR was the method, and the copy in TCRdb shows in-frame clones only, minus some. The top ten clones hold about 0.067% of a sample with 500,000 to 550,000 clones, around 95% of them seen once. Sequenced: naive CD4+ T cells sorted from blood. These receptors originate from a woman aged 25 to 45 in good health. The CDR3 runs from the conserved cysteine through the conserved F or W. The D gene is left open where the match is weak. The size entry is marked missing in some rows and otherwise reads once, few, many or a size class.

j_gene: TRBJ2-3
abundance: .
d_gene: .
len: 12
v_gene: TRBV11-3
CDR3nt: TGTGCCACATCGGGGTCCACAGATACGCAGTATTTT
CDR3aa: CATSGSTDTQYF

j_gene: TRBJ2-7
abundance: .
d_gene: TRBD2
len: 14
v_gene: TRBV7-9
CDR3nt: TGTGCCAGCAGCTCAGGCGGGAGATGGTACGAGCAGTACTTC
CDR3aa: CASSSGGRWYEQYF

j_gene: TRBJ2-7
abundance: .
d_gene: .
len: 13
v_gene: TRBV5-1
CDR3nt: TGCGCCAGCAGCCCGGGGGCAGGTTACGAGCAGTACTTC
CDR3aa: CASSPGAGYEQYF

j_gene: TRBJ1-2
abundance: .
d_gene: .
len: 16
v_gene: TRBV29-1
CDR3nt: TGCAGCACACCGGGCCCGGGCAGCCCGTTGAAATATGGCTACACCTTC
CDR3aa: CSTPGPGSPLKYGYTF

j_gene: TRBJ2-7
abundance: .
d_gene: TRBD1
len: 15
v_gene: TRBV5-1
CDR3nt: TGCGCCAGCAGCCTCCGGGACAGGGATCCCCGCGAGCAGTACTTC
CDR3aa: CASSLRDRDPREQYF

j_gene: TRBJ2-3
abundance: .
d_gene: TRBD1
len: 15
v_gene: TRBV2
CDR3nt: TGTGCCAGCAGTGCGGGACAGGGGGAGACAGATACGCAGTATTTT
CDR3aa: CASSAGQGETDTQYF

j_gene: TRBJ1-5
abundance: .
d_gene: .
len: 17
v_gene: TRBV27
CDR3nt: TGTGCCAGCAGTTCCGGACGTGGATTAGGGTTCAATCAGCCCCAGCATTTT
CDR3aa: CASSSGRGLGFNQPQHF

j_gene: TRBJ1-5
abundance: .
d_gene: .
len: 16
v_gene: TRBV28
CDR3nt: TGTGCCAGCAGTTTAGTATGGCAGGGAGGGAATCAGCCCCAGCATTTT
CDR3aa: CASSLVWQGGNQPQHF

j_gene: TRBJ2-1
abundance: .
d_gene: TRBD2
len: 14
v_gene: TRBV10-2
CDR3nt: TGCGCCAGCATGGGGGGGGGACGATACAATGAGCAGTTCTTC
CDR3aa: CASMGGGRYNEQFF

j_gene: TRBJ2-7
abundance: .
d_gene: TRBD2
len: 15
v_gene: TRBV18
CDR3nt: TGTGCCAGCTCACCGGCTAGCGGGGTCTCCTACGAGCAGTACTTC
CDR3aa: CASSPASGVSYEQYF

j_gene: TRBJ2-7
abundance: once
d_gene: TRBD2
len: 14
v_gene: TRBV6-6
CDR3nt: TGTGCCAGCAGTTACCGCGGGAGGGCCTACGAGCAGTACTTC
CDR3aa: CASSYRGRAYEQYF

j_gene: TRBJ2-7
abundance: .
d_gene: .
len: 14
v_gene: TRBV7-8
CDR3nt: TGTGCCAGCAGCTTAGTTACGGGTTCCTACGAGCAGTACTTC
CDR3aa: CASSLVTGSYEQYF

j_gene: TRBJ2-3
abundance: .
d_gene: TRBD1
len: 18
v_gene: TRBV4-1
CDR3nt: TGCGCCAGCAGCCAAGATGCCTCCGGGACAGGGGGCTCAGATACGCAGTATTTT
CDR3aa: CASSQDASGTGGSDTQYF

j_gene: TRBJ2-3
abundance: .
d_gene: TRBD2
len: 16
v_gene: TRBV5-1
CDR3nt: TGCGCCAGCAGCCAAACTAGCGGGAGTTCCACAGATACGCAGTATTTT
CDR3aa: CASSQTSGSSTDTQYF

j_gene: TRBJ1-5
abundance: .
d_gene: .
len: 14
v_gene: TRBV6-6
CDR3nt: TGTGCCAGCACCGAACAGGGCTATGATCAGCCCCAGCATTTT
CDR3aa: CASTEQGYDQPQHF

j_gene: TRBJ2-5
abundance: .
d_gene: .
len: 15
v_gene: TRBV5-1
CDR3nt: TGCGCCAGCAGCCTCCGACAGGGACTCGAGGAGACCCAGTACTTC
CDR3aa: CASSLRQGLEETQYF

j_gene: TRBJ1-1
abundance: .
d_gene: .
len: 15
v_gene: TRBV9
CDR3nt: TGTGCCAGCAGCCTGGGGCCCTCAGGGGACACTGAAGCTTTCTTT
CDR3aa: CASSLGPSGDTEAFF